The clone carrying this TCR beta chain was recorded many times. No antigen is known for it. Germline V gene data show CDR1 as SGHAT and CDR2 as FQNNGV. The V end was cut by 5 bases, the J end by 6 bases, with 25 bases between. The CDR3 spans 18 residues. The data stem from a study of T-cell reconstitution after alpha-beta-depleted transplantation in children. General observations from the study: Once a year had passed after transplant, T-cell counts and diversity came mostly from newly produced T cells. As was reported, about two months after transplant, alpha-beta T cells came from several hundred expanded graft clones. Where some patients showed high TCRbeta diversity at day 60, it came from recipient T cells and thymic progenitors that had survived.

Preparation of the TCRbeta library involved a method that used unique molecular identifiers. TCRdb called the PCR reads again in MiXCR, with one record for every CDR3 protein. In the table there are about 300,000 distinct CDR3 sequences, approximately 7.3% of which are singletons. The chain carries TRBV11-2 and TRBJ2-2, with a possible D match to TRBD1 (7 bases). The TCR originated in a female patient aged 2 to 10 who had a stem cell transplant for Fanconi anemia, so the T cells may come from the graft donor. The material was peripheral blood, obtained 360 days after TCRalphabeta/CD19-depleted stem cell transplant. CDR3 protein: CASSDPRLGQGGSGELFF. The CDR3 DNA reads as TGTGCCAGCAGCGATCCCCGTTTAGGGCAGGGGGGTTCCGGGGAGCTGTTTTTT.